Listed below are T cell receptor beta chains from one sample, sequenced in a study of blood T cell repertoires in COVID-19. Data came from immunoSEQ multiplex PCR; TCRdb stores just in-frame clones and leaves some out. Of 45,000 or so clones listed, approximately 80% were seen once; the top ten hold about 14%. Sample: peripheral blood. These receptors were collected from a human donor in a cohort sampled during active COVID-19. CDR3s include the opening cysteine and the closing phenylalanine or tryptophan. Each record gives: D gene, J gene, V gene, clone size, CDR3 length, CDR3 DNA, CDR3 protein. D genes are given only for firm matches. The size field is filled for only some rows; it gives once, few, many or a size class.

d_call: NA
j_call: TRBJ1-4
v_call: TRBV7-8
clone_size: few
cdr3_length: 14
cdr3_nt: TGTGCCAGCAGCTTAATGGGCTCTAATGAAAAACTGTTTTTT
cdr3_aa: CASSLMGSNEKLFF

d_call: NA
j_call: TRBJ2-1
v_call: TRBV19
clone_size: NA
cdr3_length: 11
cdr3_nt: TGTGCCAGTAGCAAAAGCGATGAGCAGTTCTTC
cdr3_aa: CASSKSDEQFF

d_call: TRBD2
j_call: TRBJ2-1
v_call: TRBV3-1/TRBV3-2
clone_size: NA
cdr3_length: 15
cdr3_nt: TGTGCCAGCAGCGGACTAGCGGGATCTTACAATGAGCAGTTCTTC
cdr3_aa: CASSGLAGSYNEQFF

d_call: TRBD2
j_call: TRBJ2-1
v_call: TRBV30
clone_size: NA
cdr3_length: 14
cdr3_nt: TGTGCCTGGAATAGACTAGCGGGAGTGGGTGAGCAGTTCTTC
cdr3_aa: CAWNRLAGVGEQFF

d_call: TRBD2
j_call: TRBJ2-3
v_call: TRBV9
clone_size: NA
cdr3_length: 15
cdr3_nt: TGTGCCAGCAGTGGGTTGCGGGAGGGAACAGATACGCAGTATTTT
cdr3_aa: CASSGLREGTDTQYF

d_call: NA
j_call: TRBJ1-2
v_call: TRBV4-3
clone_size: NA
cdr3_length: 15
cdr3_nt: TGCGCCAGCAGCCACTTACAGGGTACAAACTATGGCTACACCTTC
cdr3_aa: CASSHLQGTNYGYTF

d_call: NA
j_call: TRBJ2-3
v_call: TRBV7-9
clone_size: once
cdr3_length: 17
cdr3_nt: TGTGCCAGCAGCTTATTGGCGTCGGCGGGTGGTGGAGATACGCAGTATTTT
cdr3_aa: CASSLLASAGGGDTQYF

d_call: TRBD2
j_call: TRBJ2-7
v_call: TRBV6-5
clone_size: NA
cdr3_length: 14
cdr3_nt: TGTGCCAGCCGGACTAGCGGGCTCTTCTACGAGCAGTACTTC
cdr3_aa: CASRTSGLFYEQYF

d_call: NA
j_call: TRBJ2-1
v_call: TRBV19
clone_size: NA
cdr3_length: 15
cdr3_nt: TGTGCCAGTAGTATAGATAAAGGAGGATCTAATGAGCAGTTCTTC
cdr3_aa: CASSIDKGGSNEQFF

d_call: TRBD2
j_call: TRBJ2-3
v_call: TRBV5-8
clone_size: NA
cdr3_length: 17
cdr3_nt: TGTGCCAGCAGCCCGGCCGGGACTAGCGGGAGCACAGATACGCAGTATTTT
cdr3_aa: CASSPAGTSGSTDTQYF

d_call: TRBD2
j_call: TRBJ2-3
v_call: TRBV5-1
clone_size: NA
cdr3_length: 15
cdr3_nt: TGCGCCAGCAGCTATGCTAGCGGGAGCACAGATACGCAGTATTTT
cdr3_aa: CASSYASGSTDTQYF

d_call: TRBD1
j_call: TRBJ2-1
v_call: TRBV19
clone_size: NA
cdr3_length: 15
cdr3_nt: TGTGCCAGCAACACCCGAGGGACAGGGGGCAATGAGCAGTTCTTC
cdr3_aa: CASNTRGTGGNEQFF

d_call: NA
j_call: TRBJ1-2
v_call: TRBV18
clone_size: few
cdr3_length: 15
cdr3_nt: TGTGCCAGCTCACCAACAAGGTCGGGAGGGGATGGCTACACCTTC
cdr3_aa: CASSPTRSGGDGYTF

d_call: TRBD2
j_call: TRBJ2-1
v_call: TRBV7-6
clone_size: NA
cdr3_length: 14
cdr3_nt: TGTGCTACATCAGAGGCGACCCCGGGGGGGGAGCAGTTCTTC
cdr3_aa: CATSEATPGGEQFF

d_call: NA
j_call: TRBJ2-1
v_call: TRBV18
clone_size: NA
cdr3_length: 16
cdr3_nt: TGTGCCAGCTCACCACTAGCGGTCACCGAAAACAATGAGCAGTTCTTC
cdr3_aa: CASSPLAVTENNEQFF

d_call: NA
j_call: TRBJ2-5
v_call: TRBV3-1/TRBV3-2
clone_size: NA
cdr3_length: 14
cdr3_nt: TGTGCCAGCAGCCAAGATCACCGCGGTGGGACCCAGTACTTC
cdr3_aa: CASSQDHRGGTQYF

d_call: TRBD2
j_call: TRBJ2-7
v_call: TRBV5-1
clone_size: once
cdr3_length: 15
cdr3_nt: TGCGCCAGCAGCCGAGGACTAGCGGGAGGAGGGGAGCAGTACTTC
cdr3_aa: CASSRGLAGGGEQYF

d_call: TRBD1
j_call: TRBJ2-6
v_call: TRBV27
clone_size: NA
cdr3_length: 16
cdr3_nt: TGTGCCAGTCGGGACAGGTATTCTTCTGGGGCCAACGTCCTGACTTTC
cdr3_aa: CASRDRYSSGANVLTF

d_call: TRBD1
j_call: TRBJ2-1
v_call: TRBV27
clone_size: NA
cdr3_length: 16
cdr3_nt: TGTGCCAGCAGTTTATCCGGACAGGGGTCCTACAATGAGCAGTTCTTC
cdr3_aa: CASSLSGQGSYNEQFF

d_call: NA
j_call: TRBJ2-5
v_call: TRBV18
clone_size: few
cdr3_length: 16
cdr3_nt: TGTGCCAGCTCACCACGATCGACGGCCCTTGGAGAGGCCCAGTACTTC
cdr3_aa: CASSPRSTALGEAQYF

d_call: NA
j_call: TRBJ2-3
v_call: TRBV7-9
clone_size: NA
cdr3_length: 15
cdr3_nt: TGTGCCAGCAGCTTAGGACGGGGGGCACTCGATACGCAGTATTTT
cdr3_aa: CASSLGRGALDTQYF

d_call: TRBD2
j_call: TRBJ2-3
v_call: TRBV11-2
clone_size: NA
cdr3_length: 16
cdr3_nt: TGTGCCAGCAGCTTACGGGCGGTGAGCGGGAGAGATACGCAGTATTTT
cdr3_aa: CASSLRAVSGRDTQYF

d_call: NA
j_call: TRBJ2-1
v_call: TRBV30
clone_size: NA
cdr3_length: 13
cdr3_nt: TGTGCCTGGAGTACCGACAACTACAATGAGCAGTTCTTC
cdr3_aa: CAWSTDNYNEQFF

d_call: NA
j_call: TRBJ2-1
v_call: TRBV28
clone_size: NA
cdr3_length: 16
cdr3_nt: TGTGCCAGCAGCCGCCTCGGGGAGGGGGGGTACAATGAGCAGTTCTTC
cdr3_aa: CASSRLGEGGYNEQFF

d_call: NA
j_call: TRBJ2-1
v_call: TRBV5-6
clone_size: few
cdr3_length: 15
cdr3_nt: TGTGCCAGCAGCTTGCGAGGGCGGCTATACAATGAGCAGTTCTTC
cdr3_aa: CASSLRGRLYNEQFF

d_call: NA
j_call: TRBJ2-7
v_call: TRBV5-6
clone_size: NA
cdr3_length: 12
cdr3_nt: TGTGCCAGCAGCTTGAACAGCTACGAGCAGTACTTC
cdr3_aa: CASSLNSYEQYF

d_call: TRBD2
j_call: TRBJ2-1
v_call: TRBV28
clone_size: NA
cdr3_length: 15
cdr3_nt: TGTGCCAGCGGGGTATTAGCGGGAGGTACGGGTGAGCAGTTCTTC
cdr3_aa: CASGVLAGGTGEQFF

d_call: NA
j_call: TRBJ2-5
v_call: TRBV15
clone_size: NA
cdr3_length: 15
cdr3_nt: TGTGCCACCAGCAGAGATCCCCAGGCCGAAGAGACCCAGTACTTC
cdr3_aa: CATSRDPQAEETQYF

d_call: NA
j_call: TRBJ1-1
v_call: TRBV24-1
clone_size: NA
cdr3_length: 12
cdr3_nt: TGTGCCACCAGGGGCCCGAACCCTGAAGCTTTCTTT
cdr3_aa: CATRGPNPEAFF

d_call: TRBD2
j_call: TRBJ2-3
v_call: TRBV3-1/TRBV3-2
clone_size: once
cdr3_length: 15
cdr3_nt: TGTGCCAGCAGCCAAGGGACTAGCGGGACAGATACGCAGTATTTT
cdr3_aa: CASSQGTSGTDTQYF

d_call: TRBD2
j_call: TRBJ2-7
v_call: TRBV5-1
clone_size: NA
cdr3_length: 16
cdr3_nt: TGCGCCAGCAGCTTGGATGCCGCGGGAGGCTTCTACGAGCAGTACTTC
cdr3_aa: CASSLDAAGGFYEQYF

d_call: TRBD1
j_call: TRBJ2-1
v_call: TRBV3-1/TRBV3-2
clone_size: few
cdr3_length: 17
cdr3_nt: TGTGCCAGCAGCCAAGTGGGAGGGACAGGGGTAGGTAATGAGCAGTTCTTC
cdr3_aa: CASSQVGGTGVGNEQFF

d_call: TRBD1
j_call: TRBJ1-1
v_call: TRBV6-6
clone_size: NA
cdr3_length: 14
cdr3_nt: TGTGCCAGCAGGCGGGACAGTGCTGGAACTGAAGCTTTCTTT
cdr3_aa: CASRRDSAGTEAFF

d_call: NA
j_call: TRBJ1-1
v_call: TRBV6-4
clone_size: few
cdr3_length: 13
cdr3_nt: TGTGCCAGCAGTCAGGGGCCCGAAGCTGAAGCTTTCTTT
cdr3_aa: CASSQGPEAEAFF

d_call: TRBD1
j_call: TRBJ1-5
v_call: TRBV30
clone_size: NA
cdr3_length: 17
cdr3_nt: TGTGCCTGGAGTCAGGGCTACACAGGGGGCAACTATCAGCCCCAGCATTTT
cdr3_aa: CAWSQGYTGGNYQPQHF

d_call: TRBD1
j_call: TRBJ2-7
v_call: TRBV27
clone_size: NA
cdr3_length: 14
cdr3_nt: TGTGCCAGCAGTTTATCGGGACAGCTCTACGAGCAGTACTTC
cdr3_aa: CASSLSGQLYEQYF

d_call: TRBD1
j_call: TRBJ2-7
v_call: TRBV10-3
clone_size: NA
cdr3_length: 11
cdr3_nt: TGTGCCACCGGACAGGGGCGCGAGCAGTACTTC
cdr3_aa: CATGQGREQYF

d_call: NA
j_call: TRBJ2-1
v_call: TRBV19
clone_size: NA
cdr3_length: 12
cdr3_nt: TGTGCCAGTAGATCCGAGGGCTTGGTGCAGTTCTTC
cdr3_aa: CASRSEGLVQFF

d_call: TRBD2
j_call: TRBJ2-2
v_call: TRBV4-2
clone_size: NA
cdr3_length: 18
cdr3_nt: TGTGCCAGCAGCCAAGATCTTGGGACTAGCGGGACGAGCGGGGAGCTGTTTTTT
cdr3_aa: CASSQDLGTSGTSGELFF

d_call: TRBD1
j_call: TRBJ1-6
v_call: TRBV5-1
clone_size: NA
cdr3_length: 14
cdr3_nt: TGCGCCAGCAGCTTGGGACAGGGAAATTCACCCCTCCACTTT
cdr3_aa: CASSLGQGNSPLHF

d_call: TRBD2
j_call: TRBJ2-7
v_call: TRBV6-2/TRBV6-3
clone_size: NA
cdr3_length: 15
cdr3_nt: TGTGCCAGCAGTCCCCCGACTAGCGGGAGCTACGAGCAGTACTTC
cdr3_aa: CASSPPTSGSYEQYF

d_call: TRBD2
j_call: TRBJ2-1
v_call: TRBV5-4
clone_size: NA
cdr3_length: 15
cdr3_nt: TGTGCCAGCAGCTTGGGGCGGGAGGCCAGAAATGAGCAGTTCTTC
cdr3_aa: CASSLGREARNEQFF

d_call: TRBD2
j_call: TRBJ2-7
v_call: TRBV6-2/TRBV6-3
clone_size: NA
cdr3_length: 15
cdr3_nt: TGTGCCAGCAGTTACTCGACTACGGGAGGGGTCGAGCAGTACTTC
cdr3_aa: CASSYSTTGGVEQYF

d_call: NA
j_call: TRBJ1-2
v_call: TRBV5-6
clone_size: NA
cdr3_length: 16
cdr3_nt: TGTGCCAGCAGCTTCGGAGCTCGGAGGGTCGAGGTTGGCTACACCTTC
cdr3_aa: CASSFGARRVEVGYTF

d_call: TRBD1
j_call: TRBJ1-6
v_call: TRBV6-2/TRBV6-3
clone_size: NA
cdr3_length: 16
cdr3_nt: TGTGCCAGCAGTTCCCACTGGACAGGGGATTCCTCACCCCTCCACTTT
cdr3_aa: CASSSHWTGDSSPLHF

d_call: NA
j_call: TRBJ2-7
v_call: TRBV10-3
clone_size: NA
cdr3_length: 11
cdr3_nt: TGTGCCATCAGTGACTCGGGAGAGCAGTACTTC
cdr3_aa: CAISDSGEQYF

d_call: NA
j_call: TRBJ2-7
v_call: TRBV27
clone_size: NA
cdr3_length: 16
cdr3_nt: TGTGCCAGCAGCCGACCGGGGCAGGGGATGGCCTACGAGCAGTACTTC
cdr3_aa: CASSRPGQGMAYEQYF

d_call: TRBD1
j_call: TRBJ2-7
v_call: TRBV28
clone_size: NA
cdr3_length: 17
cdr3_nt: TGTGCCAGCAGTCCTGGTACGGACAGGGGTATCTCCTACGAGCAGTACTTC
cdr3_aa: CASSPGTDRGISYEQYF

d_call: TRBD1
j_call: TRBJ2-7
v_call: TRBV27
clone_size: NA
cdr3_length: 13
cdr3_nt: TGTGCCAGCAGTTTCGGGACAGTCCACGAGCAGTACTTC
cdr3_aa: CASSFGTVHEQYF

d_call: TRBD1
j_call: TRBJ1-2
v_call: TRBV4-1
clone_size: NA
cdr3_length: 17
cdr3_nt: TGCGCCAGCAGTTCAATACTCCGGGACAGGGGTCCCTATGGCTACACCTTC
cdr3_aa: CASSSILRDRGPYGYTF

d_call: NA
j_call: TRBJ1-5
v_call: TRBV10-2
clone_size: NA
cdr3_length: 15
cdr3_nt: TGCGCCAGCAGTGAGTCGAGTGACAGTCTTCAGCCCCAGCATTTT
cdr3_aa: CASSESSDSLQPQHF

d_call: TRBD2
j_call: TRBJ2-7
v_call: TRBV10-3
clone_size: NA
cdr3_length: 14
cdr3_nt: TGTGCCATCAGTGGGGAGGGGACTGAGTACGAGCAGTACTTC
cdr3_aa: CAISGEGTEYEQYF

d_call: TRBD1
j_call: TRBJ2-5
v_call: TRBV9
clone_size: NA
cdr3_length: 15
cdr3_nt: TGTGCCAGCAGCGCATCGGACAGGGGGGAAGAGACCCAGTACTTC
cdr3_aa: CASSASDRGEETQYF

d_call: NA
j_call: TRBJ1-2
v_call: TRBV23-1
clone_size: once
cdr3_length: 14
cdr3_nt: TGCGCCAGCAGTCAACAACCCCTATTCTATGGCTACACCTTC
cdr3_aa: CASSQQPLFYGYTF

d_call: TRBD2
j_call: TRBJ2-3
v_call: TRBV5-1
clone_size: NA
cdr3_length: 15
cdr3_nt: TGCGCCAGCAGCTTGGAACTAGCGGGACGGGATACGCAGTATTTT
cdr3_aa: CASSLELAGRDTQYF

d_call: TRBD2
j_call: TRBJ2-7
v_call: TRBV15
clone_size: NA
cdr3_length: 18
cdr3_nt: TGTGCCACCAGCAGGGAGACCGGGACTAGCGGGTCCTGGAACGAGCAGTACTTC
cdr3_aa: CATSRETGTSGSWNEQYF

d_call: NA
j_call: TRBJ1-1
v_call: TRBV7-9
clone_size: NA
cdr3_length: 14
cdr3_nt: TGTGCCAGCAGCTTAGGATGGGGAGGCACTGAAGCTTTCTTT
cdr3_aa: CASSLGWGGTEAFF

d_call: TRBD2
j_call: TRBJ2-2
v_call: TRBV5-1
clone_size: NA
cdr3_length: 16
cdr3_nt: TGCGCCAGCAGCCAATGGACTAGCGGGAGGGCCGGGGAGCTGTTTTTT
cdr3_aa: CASSQWTSGRAGELFF

d_call: NA
j_call: TRBJ2-1
v_call: TRBV10-2
clone_size: NA
cdr3_length: 14
cdr3_nt: TGCGCCAGCAGTGAAGAGGCCCCCTACAATGAGCAGTTCTTC
cdr3_aa: CASSEEAPYNEQFF